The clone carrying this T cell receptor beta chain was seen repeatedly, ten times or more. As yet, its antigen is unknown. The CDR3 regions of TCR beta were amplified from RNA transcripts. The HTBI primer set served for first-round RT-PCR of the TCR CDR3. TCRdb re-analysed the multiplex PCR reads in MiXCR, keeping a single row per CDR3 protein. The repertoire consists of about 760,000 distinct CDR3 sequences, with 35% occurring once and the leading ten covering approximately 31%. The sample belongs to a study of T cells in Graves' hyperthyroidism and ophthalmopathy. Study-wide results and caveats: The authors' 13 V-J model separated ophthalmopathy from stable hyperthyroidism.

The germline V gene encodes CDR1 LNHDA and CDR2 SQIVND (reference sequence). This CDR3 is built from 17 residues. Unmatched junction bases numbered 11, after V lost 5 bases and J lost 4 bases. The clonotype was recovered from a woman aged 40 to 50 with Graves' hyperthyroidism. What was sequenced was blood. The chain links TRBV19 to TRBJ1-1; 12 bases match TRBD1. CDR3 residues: CASSPGTGGAWGTEAFF. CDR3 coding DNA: TGTGCCAGTAGTCCAGGGACAGGGGGCGCATGGGGCACTGAAGCTTTCTTT.